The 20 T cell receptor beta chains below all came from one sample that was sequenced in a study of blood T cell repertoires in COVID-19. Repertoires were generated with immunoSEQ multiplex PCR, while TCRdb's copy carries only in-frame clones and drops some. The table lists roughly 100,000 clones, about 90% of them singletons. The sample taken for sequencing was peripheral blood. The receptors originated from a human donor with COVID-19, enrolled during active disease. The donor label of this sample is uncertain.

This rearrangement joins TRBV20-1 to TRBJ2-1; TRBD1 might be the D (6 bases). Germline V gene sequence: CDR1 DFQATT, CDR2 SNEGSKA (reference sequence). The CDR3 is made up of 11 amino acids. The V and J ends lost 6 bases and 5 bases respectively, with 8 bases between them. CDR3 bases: TGCAGTGCCGGACAGAACAATGAGCAGTTCTTC. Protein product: CSAGQNNEQFF.

The CDR3 DNA reads TGTGCCAGCCCCGGCGGGGTGGTTGGGGCCAACGTCCTGACTTTC. Translation gives CASPGGVVGANVLTF. The V and J genes are TRBV18 and TRBJ2-6; D is possibly TRBD2 (6 bases). Deletions cut 8 bases from V and 3 bases from J, with 14 bases between. The CDR3 contains 15 residues. The germline gives CDR1 KGHSH, CDR2 LQKENI.

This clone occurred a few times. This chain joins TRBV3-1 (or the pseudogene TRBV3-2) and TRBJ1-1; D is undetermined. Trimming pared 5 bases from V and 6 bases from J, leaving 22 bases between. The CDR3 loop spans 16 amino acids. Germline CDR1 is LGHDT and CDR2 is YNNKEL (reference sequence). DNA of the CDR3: TGTGCCAGCAGCTACAAGGTAGGTTGGGGAGGCGCTGAAGCTTTCTTT. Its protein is CASSYKVGWGGAEAFF.

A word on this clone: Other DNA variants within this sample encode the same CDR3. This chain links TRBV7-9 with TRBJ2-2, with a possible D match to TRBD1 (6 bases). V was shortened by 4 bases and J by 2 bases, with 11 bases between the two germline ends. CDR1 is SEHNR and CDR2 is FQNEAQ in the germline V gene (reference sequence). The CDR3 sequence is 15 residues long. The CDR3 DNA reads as TGTGCCAGCAGCTCAGGACAGCTTAACACCGGGGAGCTGTTTTTT. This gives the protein CASSSGQLNTGELFF.

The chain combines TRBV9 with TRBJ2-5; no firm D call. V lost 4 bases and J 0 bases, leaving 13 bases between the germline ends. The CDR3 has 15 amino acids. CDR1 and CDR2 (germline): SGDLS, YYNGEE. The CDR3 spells CASSPRSEYQETQYF. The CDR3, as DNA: TGTGCCAGCAGCCCCCGTTCGGAGTACCAAGAGACCCAGTACTTC.

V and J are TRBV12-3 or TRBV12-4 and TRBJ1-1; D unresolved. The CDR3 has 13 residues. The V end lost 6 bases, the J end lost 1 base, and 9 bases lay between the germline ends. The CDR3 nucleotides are TGTGCCAGCAGCCCCTTCAGGAACACTGAAGCTTTCTTT. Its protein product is CASSPFRNTEAFF.

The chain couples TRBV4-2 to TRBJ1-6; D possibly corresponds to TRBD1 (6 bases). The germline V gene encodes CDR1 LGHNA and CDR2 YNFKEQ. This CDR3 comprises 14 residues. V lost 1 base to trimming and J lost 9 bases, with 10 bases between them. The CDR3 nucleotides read TGTGCCAGCAGCCAAGCCCAGGGGATTTCACCCCTCCACTTT. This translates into CASSQAQGISPLHF.

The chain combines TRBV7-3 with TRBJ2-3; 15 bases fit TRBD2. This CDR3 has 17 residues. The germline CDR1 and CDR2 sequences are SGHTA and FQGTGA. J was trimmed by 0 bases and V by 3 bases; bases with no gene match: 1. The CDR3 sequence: CASSFGTSGGSTDTQYF. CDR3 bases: TGTGCCAGCAGCTTTGGGACTAGCGGGGGGAGCACAGATACGCAGTATTTT.

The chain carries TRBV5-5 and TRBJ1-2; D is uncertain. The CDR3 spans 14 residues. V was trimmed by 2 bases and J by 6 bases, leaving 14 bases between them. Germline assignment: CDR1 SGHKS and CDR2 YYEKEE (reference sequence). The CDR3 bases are TGTGCCAGCAGCTTCCGGGTAGGAAGCGATGGCTACACCTTC. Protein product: CASSFRVGSDGYTF.

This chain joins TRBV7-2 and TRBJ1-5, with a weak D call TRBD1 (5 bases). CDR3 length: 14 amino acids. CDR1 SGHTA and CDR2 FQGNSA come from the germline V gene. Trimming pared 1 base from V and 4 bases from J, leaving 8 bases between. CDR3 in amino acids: CASSLGGVNQPQHF. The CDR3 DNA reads TGTGCCAGCAGCTTAGGGGGGGTGAATCAGCCCCAGCATTTT.

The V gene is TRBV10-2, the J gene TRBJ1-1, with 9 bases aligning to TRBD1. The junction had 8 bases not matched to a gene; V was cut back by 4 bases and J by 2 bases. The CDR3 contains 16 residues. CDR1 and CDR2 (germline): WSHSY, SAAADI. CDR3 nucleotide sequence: TGCGCCAGCAGTGTTCTACCGGGACAGGGAAACACTGAAGCTTTCTTT. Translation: CASSVLPGQGNTEAFF.

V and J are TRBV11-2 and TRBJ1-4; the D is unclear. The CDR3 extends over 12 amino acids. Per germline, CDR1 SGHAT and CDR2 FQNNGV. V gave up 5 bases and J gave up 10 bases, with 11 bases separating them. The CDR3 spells CASSGDWAKLFF. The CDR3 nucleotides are TGTGCCAGCAGCGGCGATTGGGCAAAACTGTTTTTT.

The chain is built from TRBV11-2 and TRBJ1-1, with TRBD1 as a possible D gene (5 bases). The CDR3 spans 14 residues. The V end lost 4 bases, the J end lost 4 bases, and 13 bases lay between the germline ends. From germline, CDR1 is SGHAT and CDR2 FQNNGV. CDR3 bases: TGTGCCAGCAGCTACCAGACAGTGTTCACTGAAGCTTTCTTT. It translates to CASSYQTVFTEAFF.

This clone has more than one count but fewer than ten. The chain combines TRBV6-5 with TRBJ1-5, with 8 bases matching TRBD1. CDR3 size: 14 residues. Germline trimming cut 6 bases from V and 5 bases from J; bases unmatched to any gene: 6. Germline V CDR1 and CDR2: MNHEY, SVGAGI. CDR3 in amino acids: CASSPGQEHQPQHF. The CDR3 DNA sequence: TGTGCCAGCAGCCCGGGACAGGAGCATCAGCCCCAGCATTTT.

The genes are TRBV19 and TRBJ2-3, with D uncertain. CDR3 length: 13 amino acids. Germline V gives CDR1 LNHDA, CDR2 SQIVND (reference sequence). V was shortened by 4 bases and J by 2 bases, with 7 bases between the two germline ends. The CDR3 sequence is CASSRGYTDTQYF. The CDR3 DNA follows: TGTGCCAGTAGTAGAGGATACACAGATACGCAGTATTTT.

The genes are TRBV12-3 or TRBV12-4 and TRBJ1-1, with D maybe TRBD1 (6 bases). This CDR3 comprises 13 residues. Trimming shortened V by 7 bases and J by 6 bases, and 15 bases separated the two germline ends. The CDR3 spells CASIAQGFAEAFF. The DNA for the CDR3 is TGTGCCAGCATTGCCCAGGGGTTCGCTGAAGCTTTCTTT.

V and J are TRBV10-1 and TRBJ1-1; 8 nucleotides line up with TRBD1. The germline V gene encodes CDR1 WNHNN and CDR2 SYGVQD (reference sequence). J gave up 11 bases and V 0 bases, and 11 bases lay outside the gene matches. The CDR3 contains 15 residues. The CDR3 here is CASSESISGGGKAFF. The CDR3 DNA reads TGCGCCAGCAGTGAGTCGATCTCAGGGGGCGGTAAGGCTTTCTTT.

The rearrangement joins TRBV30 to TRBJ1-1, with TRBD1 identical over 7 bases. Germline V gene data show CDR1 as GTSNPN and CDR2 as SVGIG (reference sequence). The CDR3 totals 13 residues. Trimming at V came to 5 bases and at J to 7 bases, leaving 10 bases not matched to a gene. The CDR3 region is CAWLIHRGSEAFF. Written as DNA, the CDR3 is TGTGCCTGGTTAATCCACAGGGGCAGTGAAGCTTTCTTT.

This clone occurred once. In nucleotides, the CDR3 is TGTGCCAGCAGTTCAGCCGGGGGGGTGGATACGCAGTATTTT. It specifies CASSSAGGVDTQYF. This chain uses TRBV28 with TRBJ2-3, with 8 bases lining up with TRBD2. The CDR3 is 14 residues long. The V gene end was trimmed by 4 bases and the J gene end by 6 bases; junction bases not matched to a gene: 6. Germline loops: CDR1 MDHEN, CDR2 SYDVKM.

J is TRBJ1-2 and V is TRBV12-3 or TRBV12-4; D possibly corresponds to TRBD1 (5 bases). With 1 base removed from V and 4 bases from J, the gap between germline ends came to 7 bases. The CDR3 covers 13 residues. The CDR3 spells CASSLGQFYGYTF. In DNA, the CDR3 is TGTGCCAGCAGTTTAGGACAGTTCTATGGCTACACCTTC.